Below are 17 T cell receptor beta chains sequenced from a single sample in a study of cytomegalovirus exposure and HLA in healthy donors. PCR primers comprised 60 Vbeta and 13 Jbeta primers. TCRdb keeps only in-frame clones here, not all; method: immunoSEQ multiplex PCR. The sample shows about 54,000 clones, 75% to 85% of them seen only once. Sequenced sample: PBMCs. The receptor set was obtained from a female donor in good health and CMV-seronegative.

This clone was counted only a few times. The CDR3 spells CASSRGVQETQYF. In nucleotides, the CDR3 is TGTGCCAGCAGCCGGGGGGTCCAAGAGACCCAGTACTTC. The gene calls are TRBV7-2 and TRBJ2-5, with 7 bases lining up with TRBD2. J was trimmed by 1 base and V by 5 bases; bases with no gene match: 1. Germline assignment: CDR1 SGHTA and CDR2 FQGNSA. This CDR3 has 13 amino acids.

The V call is TRBV27, the J call TRBJ2-7, with 9 bases identical to TRBD2. J gave up 2 bases and V 6 bases, and 8 bases lay outside the gene matches. This CDR3 has 15 amino acids. CDR1 and CDR2 from the germline V gene are MNHEY and SMNVEV (reference sequence). Here the CDR3 reads CASRLSGGHPYEQYF. The CDR3 DNA sequence: TGTGCCAGCAGACTTAGCGGGGGCCATCCCTACGAGCAGTACTTC.

The J gene is TRBJ1-3, the V gene TRBV13; TRBD1 might be the D (6 bases). There are 15 residues in the CDR3. The germline gives CDR1 PRHDT, CDR2 FYEKMQ (reference sequence). V lost 4 bases to trimming and J lost 4 bases, with 14 bases between them. The DNA of the CDR3 is TGTGCCAGCAGCTCCAGGGGTCATTCAGGAAACACCATATATTTT. Translated, it gives CASSSRGHSGNTIYF.

Of note for this clone: At one boundary the junction diverges from the germline segment, which might be a read error. The V gene is TRBV2, the J gene TRBJ2-4; 7 positions match TRBD2. Germline V gene sequence: CDR1 SNHLY, CDR2 FYNNEI. There are 11 residues in the CDR3. The CDR3 coding sequence is TGTGCCAGCAGTCCCGGGGGACTATCCCATTTC. As protein: CASSPGGLSHF.

The V and J genes are TRBV6-6 and TRBJ2-1, with TRBD1 matching 7 bases. CDR1 MNHNY and CDR2 SVGAGI come from the germline V gene (reference sequence). CDR3 length equals 16 residues. V shed 5 bases, J shed 6 bases, and the junction held 13 bases outside the gene matches. In nucleotides, the CDR3 is TGTGCCAGCAGTAACCGGGACAGACAAGCTATCAATGAGCAGTTCTTC. Protein product: CASSNRDRQAINEQFF.

This clone appeared once. V is TRBV7-2 and J is TRBJ1-2; D is ambiguous. Germline assignment: CDR1 SGHTA and CDR2 FQGNSA. Trimming left V 1 base short and J 2 bases short, with 8 bases between. The length of the CDR3 is 14 residues. The CDR3 loop reads CASSLVGGNYGYTF. The DNA of the CDR3 is TGTGCCAGCAGCTTAGTGGGAGGGAACTATGGCTACACCTTC.

The chain uses TRBV6-4 and TRBJ2-2, with 7 positions matching TRBD2. V lost 2 bases and J lost 6; bases outside the gene matches: 6. The CDR3 extends over 15 amino acids. The germline CDR1 and CDR2 sequences are MRHNA and SNTAGT. For the CDR3, the DNA is TGTGCCAGCAGTGACGAGGAGGGAGGGGCCGGGGAGCTGTTTTTT. Protein: CASSDEEGGAGELFF.

This chain uses TRBV18 with TRBJ2-2, with D unclear. V shed 4 bases and J shed 1 base, with 13 bases lying between them. The CDR3 consists of 16 residues. The germline gives CDR1 KGHSH, CDR2 LQKENI. The CDR3 DNA follows: TGTGCCAGCTCACTCGCGCGACTCTTGAACACCGGGGAGCTGTTTTTT. It codes for CASSLARLLNTGELFF.

J is TRBJ1-2 and V is TRBV19; 7 nucleotides line up with TRBD1. Germline loops: CDR1 LNHDA, CDR2 SQIVND (reference sequence). This CDR3 region has 15 residues. Trimming at V came to 6 bases and at J to 3 bases, leaving 10 bases not matched to a gene. CDR3 DNA: TGTGCCAGTAGAAATAGACAGGGAGTTGACTATGGCTACACCTTC. This encodes CASRNRQGVDYGYTF.

In DNA, the CDR3 is TGTGCCAGCAGTGCACAAATTGACAGGCTGAACACTGAAGCTTTCTTT. This sequence encodes CASSAQIDRLNTEAFF. The J gene is TRBJ1-1, the V gene TRBV6-1; tentative D call: TRBD1 (6 bases). The CDR3 is 16 amino acids. Trimming removed 4 bases at V and 0 bases at J, with 15 bases between. Germline CDR1 MNHNS, CDR2 SASEGT.

A remark on this clone: One junction end disagrees with the germline gene, perhaps due to a read error. The chain is built from TRBV7-2 and TRBJ2-7; the match to TRBD2 covers 8 bases. The CDR3 has 12 residues. Germline assignment: CDR1 SGHTA and CDR2 FQGNSA. The CDR3 bases are TGTGCCAGCAGCCCCGGGGGGGACGAGCGGTACTTC. Its translation: CASSPGGDERYF.

The chain uses TRBV4-2 and TRBJ1-1; unclear D gene. Germline assignment: CDR1 LGHNA and CDR2 YNFKEQ. The CDR3 sequence is 17 residues long. The V end was cut by 0 bases, the J end by 0 bases, with 14 bases between. This chain's CDR3 is CASSQELVGDLNTEAFF. The CDR3, as DNA: TGTGCCAGCAGCCAAGAACTCGTCGGAGACCTGAACACTGAAGCTTTCTTT.

The V and J genes are TRBV4-1 and TRBJ2-3; D is possibly TRBD1 (5 bases). Germline CDR1 reads MGHRA; CDR2 reads YSYEKL. The CDR3 consists of 14 residues. Trimming took 7 bases from V and 3 from J, leaving 14 bases between them. The CDR3 sequence: CASTEGVETDTQYF. CDR3 nucleotide sequence: TGCGCCAGCACTGAAGGGGTGGAAACAGATACGCAGTATTTT.

This clone was picked up a small number of times. The V call is TRBV11-2, the J call TRBJ2-3; 13 positions match TRBD2. In germline, CDR1 is SGHAT, CDR2 FQNNGV. This CDR3 is built from 16 residues. The J segment lost 8 bases and the V segment lost 3 bases, leaving 8 bases of the junction unmatched. CDR3 protein: CASSLRLAGGRTTQYF. DNA of the CDR3: TGTGCCAGCAGCTTGCGACTAGCGGGGGGTAGAACTACGCAGTATTTT.

The chain's CDR3 is CASSQAGLGYNSPLHF. As DNA, the CDR3 is TGTGCCAGCAGCCAGGCAGGGTTAGGGTATAATTCACCCCTCCACTTT. The chain recombines TRBV4-2 with TRBJ1-6, with a possible D match to TRBD1 (5 bases). Germline V gene lookup returns CDR1 LGHNA and CDR2 YNFKEQ. V was clipped by 3 bases and J by 4 bases, with 13 bases between them. This CDR3 is 16 amino acids long.

The V gene is TRBV13, the J gene TRBJ1-1; D is unclear. This CDR3 has 12 residues. The germline V gene has CDR1 PRHDT and CDR2 FYEKMQ (reference sequence). V was pared by 6 bases and J by 10 bases, with 15 bases between. For the CDR3, the DNA is TGTGCCAGCAGTAGCCCCCGGGGTGGAGCTTTCTTT. Protein: CASSSPRGGAFF.

The genes are TRBV7-3 and TRBJ2-3; possible D gene TRBD2, 7 bases. V lost 5 bases and J lost 5, with 17 bases in between. CDR1 is SGHTA and CDR2 is FQGTGA in the germline V gene. The CDR3 is 15 amino acids. The CDR3 coding sequence is TGTGCCAGCAGCCCCGGGGGGCGGTCCATAGATACGCAGTATTTT. Translating it yields CASSPGGRSIDTQYF.